This T cell receptor beta chain was retrieved from a study of T cells in Graves' hyperthyroidism and ophthalmopathy. Trimming took off 4 bases at V and 3 bases at J, with 18 bases between the two ends. Germline lookup yields CDR1 SGHAT and CDR2 FQNNGV. The CDR3 is made up of 16 amino acids. The CDR3 regions of TCR beta were amplified from RNA transcripts. The HTBI primer set drove a first-round RT-PCR of the TCR CDR3. TCRdb reprocessed the multiplex PCR reads with MiXCR, giving one entry per CDR3 protein. The data hold 270,000 or so distinct CDR3 sequences, with roughly 15% observed a single time. This receptor was identified in a woman between 45 and 60 years old with Graves' hyperthyroidism that later progressed to Graves' ophthalmopathy. Material: blood. V gene TRBV11-2 combines with J gene TRBJ1-2; tentatively, D is TRBD1 (6 bases). CDR3 nucleotide sequence: TGTGCCAGCAGCTCCCTCCAGGGTGGGGGCGACTATGGCTACACCTTC. Translated, it gives CASSSLQGGGDYGYTF. The full variable domain, completed using reference TRBV11-2 and TRBJ1-2, is EAGVAQSPRYKIIEKRQSVAFWCNPISGHATLYWYQQILGQGPKLLIQFQNNGVVDDSQLPKDRFSAERLKGVDSTLKIQPAKLEDSAVYLCASSSLQGGGDYGYTFGSGTRLTVV.